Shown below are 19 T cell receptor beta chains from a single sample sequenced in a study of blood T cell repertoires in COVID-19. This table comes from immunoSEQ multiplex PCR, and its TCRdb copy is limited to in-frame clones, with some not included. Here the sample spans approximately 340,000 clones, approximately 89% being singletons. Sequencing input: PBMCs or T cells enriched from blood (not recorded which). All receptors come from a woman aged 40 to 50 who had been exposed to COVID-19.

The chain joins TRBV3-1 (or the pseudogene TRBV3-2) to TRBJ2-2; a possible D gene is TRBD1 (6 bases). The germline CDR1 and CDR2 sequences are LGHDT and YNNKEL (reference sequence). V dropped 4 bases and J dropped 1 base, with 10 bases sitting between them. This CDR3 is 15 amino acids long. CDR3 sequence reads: CASSPGQMNTGELFF. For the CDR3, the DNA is TGTGCCAGCAGCCCAGGACAGATGAACACCGGGGAGCTGTTTTTT.

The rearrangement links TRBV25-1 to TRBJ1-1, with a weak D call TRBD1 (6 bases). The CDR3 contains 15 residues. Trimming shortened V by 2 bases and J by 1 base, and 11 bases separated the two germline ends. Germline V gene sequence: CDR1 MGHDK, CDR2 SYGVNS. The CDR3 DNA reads TGTGCCAGCAGTGAACTAACAGGGAAGAACACTGAAGCTTTCTTT. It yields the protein CASSELTGKNTEAFF.

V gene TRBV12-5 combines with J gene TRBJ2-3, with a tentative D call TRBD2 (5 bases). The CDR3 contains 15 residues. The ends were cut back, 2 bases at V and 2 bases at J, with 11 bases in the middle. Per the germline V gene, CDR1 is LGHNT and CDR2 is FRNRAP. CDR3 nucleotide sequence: TGTGCTAGTGGTTTGAGTAGCGCGACCACAGATACGCAGTATTTT. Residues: CASGLSSATTDTQYF.

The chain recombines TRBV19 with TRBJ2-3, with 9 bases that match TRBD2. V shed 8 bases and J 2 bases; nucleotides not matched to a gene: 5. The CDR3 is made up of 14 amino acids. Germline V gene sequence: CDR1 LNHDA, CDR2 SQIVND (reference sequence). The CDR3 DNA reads TGTGCCAGTGGCACTAGCGGGCCCACAGATACGCAGTATTTT. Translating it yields CASGTSGPTDTQYF.

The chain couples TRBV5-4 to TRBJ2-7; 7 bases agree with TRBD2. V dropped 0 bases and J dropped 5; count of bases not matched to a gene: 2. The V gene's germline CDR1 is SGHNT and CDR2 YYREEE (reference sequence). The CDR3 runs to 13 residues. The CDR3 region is CASSLGLADEQYF. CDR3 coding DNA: TGTGCCAGCAGCTTGGGTCTAGCGGACGAGCAGTACTTC.

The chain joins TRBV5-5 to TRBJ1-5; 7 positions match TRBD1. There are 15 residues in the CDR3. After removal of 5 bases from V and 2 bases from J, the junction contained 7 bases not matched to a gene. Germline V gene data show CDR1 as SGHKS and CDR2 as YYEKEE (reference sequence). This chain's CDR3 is CASRYDGQGNQPQHF. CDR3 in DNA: TGTGCCAGCAGATATGATGGACAGGGCAATCAGCCCCAGCATTTT. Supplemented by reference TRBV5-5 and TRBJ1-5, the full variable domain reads DAGVTQSPTHLIKTRGQQVTLRCSPISGHKSVSWYQQVLGQGPQFIFQYYEKEERGRGNFPDRFSARQFPNYSSELNVNALLLGDSALYLCASRYDGQGNQPQHFGDGTRLSIL.

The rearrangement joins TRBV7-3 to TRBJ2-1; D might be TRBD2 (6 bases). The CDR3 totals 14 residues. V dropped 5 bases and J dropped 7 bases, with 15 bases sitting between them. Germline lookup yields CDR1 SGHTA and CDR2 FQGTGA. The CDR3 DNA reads TGTGCCAGCAGCCCAACGGGGGTTAGGAATGAGCAGTTCTTC. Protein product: CASSPTGVRNEQFF. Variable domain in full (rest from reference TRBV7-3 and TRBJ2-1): GAGVSQTPSNKVTEKGKYVELRCDPISGHTALYWYRQSLGQGPEFLIYFQGTGAADDSGLPNDRFFAVRPEGSVSTLKIQRTERGDSAVYLCASSPTGVRNEQFFGPGTRLTVL.

The CDR3 DNA is TGTGCCAGCAGCCCAGGGACTGTCGGGAGCTCTGGAAACACCATATATTTT. Translation: CASSPGTVGSSGNTIYF. The chain recombines TRBV9 with TRBJ1-3; the D gene is possibly TRBD1 (5 bases). The V end lost 4 bases, the J end lost 0 bases, and 17 bases lay between the germline ends. This CDR3 is 17 amino acids long. Germline values: CDR1 SGDLS, CDR2 YYNGEE.

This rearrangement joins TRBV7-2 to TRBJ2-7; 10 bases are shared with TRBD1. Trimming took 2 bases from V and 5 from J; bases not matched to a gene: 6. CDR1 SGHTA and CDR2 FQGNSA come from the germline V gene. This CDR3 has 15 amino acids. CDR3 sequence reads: CASSLTGTGAHEQYF. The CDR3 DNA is TGTGCCAGCAGCTTAACCGGGACAGGGGCCCACGAGCAGTACTTC.

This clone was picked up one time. CDR3 sequence reads: CASSESSENAGELFF. The CDR3 bases are TGCGCCAGCAGTGAGTCTAGCGAGAATGCCGGGGAGCTGTTTTTT. The rearrangement links TRBV5-1 to TRBJ2-2, with a tentative D call TRBD2 (6 bases). Germline loops: CDR1 SGHRS, CDR2 YFSETQ. CDR3 size: 15 residues. Trimming removed 5 bases at V and 6 bases at J, with 17 bases between. The entire variable domain, with the rest obtained from reference TRBV5-1 and TRBJ2-2, is as follows: KAGVTQTPRYLIKTRGQQVTLSCSPISGHRSVSWYQQTPGQGLQFLFEYFSETQRNKGNFPGRFSGRQFSNSRSEMNVSTLELGDSALYLCASSESSENAGELFFGEGSRLTVL.

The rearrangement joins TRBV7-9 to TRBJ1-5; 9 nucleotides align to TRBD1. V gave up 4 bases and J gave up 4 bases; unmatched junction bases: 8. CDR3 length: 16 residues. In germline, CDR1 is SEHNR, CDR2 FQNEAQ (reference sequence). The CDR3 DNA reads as TGTGCCAGCAGCTACGGAATACAGGGGGCTAATCAGCCCCAGCATTTT. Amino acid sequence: CASSYGIQGANQPQHF.

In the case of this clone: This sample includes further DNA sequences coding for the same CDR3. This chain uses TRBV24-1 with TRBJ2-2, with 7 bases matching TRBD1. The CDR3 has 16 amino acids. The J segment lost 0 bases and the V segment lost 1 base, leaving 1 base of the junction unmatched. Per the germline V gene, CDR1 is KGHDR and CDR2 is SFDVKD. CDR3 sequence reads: CATSDFQGANTGELFF. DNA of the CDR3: TGTGCCACCAGTGATTTTCAGGGGGCGAACACCGGGGAGCTGTTTTTT.

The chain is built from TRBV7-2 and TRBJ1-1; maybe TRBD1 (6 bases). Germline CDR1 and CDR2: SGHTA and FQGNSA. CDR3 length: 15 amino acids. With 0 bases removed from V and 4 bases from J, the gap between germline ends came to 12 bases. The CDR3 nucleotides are TGTGCCAGCAGCTTAGCGGACAGTCGTTTCACTGAAGCTTTCTTT. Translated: CASSLADSRFTEAFF.

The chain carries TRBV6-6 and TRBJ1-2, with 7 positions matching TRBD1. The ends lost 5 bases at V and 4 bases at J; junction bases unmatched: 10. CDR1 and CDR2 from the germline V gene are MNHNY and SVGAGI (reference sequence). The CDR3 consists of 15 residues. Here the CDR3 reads CASSDGGGVGYGYTF. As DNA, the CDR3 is TGTGCCAGCAGTGACGGAGGGGGCGTGGGCTATGGCTACACCTTC.

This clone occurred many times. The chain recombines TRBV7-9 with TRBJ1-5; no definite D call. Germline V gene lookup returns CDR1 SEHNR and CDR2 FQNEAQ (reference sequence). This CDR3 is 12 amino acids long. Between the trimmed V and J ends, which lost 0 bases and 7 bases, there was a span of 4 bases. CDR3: CASSLAQQPQHF. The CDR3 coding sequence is TGTGCCAGCAGCTTAGCGCAGCAGCCCCAGCATTTT.

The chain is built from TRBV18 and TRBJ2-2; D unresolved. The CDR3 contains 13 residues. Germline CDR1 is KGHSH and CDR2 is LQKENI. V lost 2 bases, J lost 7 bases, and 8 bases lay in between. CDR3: CASSPISNGELFF. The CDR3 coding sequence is TGTGCCAGCTCACCAATTAGCAACGGGGAGCTGTTTTTT.

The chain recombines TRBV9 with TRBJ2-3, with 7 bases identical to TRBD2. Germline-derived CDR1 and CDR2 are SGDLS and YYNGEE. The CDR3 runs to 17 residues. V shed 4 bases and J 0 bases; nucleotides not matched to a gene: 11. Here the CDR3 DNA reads TGTGCCAGCAGCCCAGCCCGTGGGGAGGGGAGCACAGATACGCAGTATTTT. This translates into CASSPARGEGSTDTQYF.

The CDR3: CASSVKGQGGPDTQYF. CDR3 coding DNA: TGTGCCAGCAGCGTAAAGGGACAGGGAGGGCCAGATACGCAGTATTTT. This sequence joins TRBV9 and TRBJ2-3, with 9 nucleotides matching TRBD1. After removal of 1 base from V and 4 bases from J, the junction contained 7 bases not matched to a gene. CDR3 length: 16 amino acids. Germline V gene sequence: CDR1 SGDLS, CDR2 YYNGEE.

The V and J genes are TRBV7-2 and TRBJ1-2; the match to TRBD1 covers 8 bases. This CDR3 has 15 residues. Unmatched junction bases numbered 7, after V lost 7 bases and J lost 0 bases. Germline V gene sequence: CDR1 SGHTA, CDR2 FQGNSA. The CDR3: CASIEQGAPNYGYTF. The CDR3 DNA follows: TGTGCCAGCATCGAGCAGGGGGCTCCTAACTATGGCTACACCTTC. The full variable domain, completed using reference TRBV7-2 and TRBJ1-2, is GAGVSQSPSNKVTEKGKDVELRCDPISGHTALYWYRQSLGQGLEFLIYFQGNSAPDKSGLPSDRFSAERTGGSVSTLTIQRTQQEDSAVYLCASIEQGAPNYGYTFGSGTRLTVV.